This T cell receptor (beta chain) was profiled in a study of tumor-infiltrating lymphocytes in primary liver carcinoma. For blood RNA, unsorted whole blood served as the source, and germline DNA was extracted too. Surgery was preceded by the collection of approximately 3.6 milliliters of peripheral blood. Details on this clonotype: Mismatch with germline at one junction end may stem from a read error.

TCR beta cDNA was made from 400 to 500 ng total RNA with a constant-region primer. For TCR beta, libraries were produced by three nested multiplex PCR rounds using slightly modified ARM-PCR. Amplification in the first two PCR rounds was performed using TRBV1-TRBV30 forward primers and a C-beta reverse primer for roughly 10 cycles each. TCRdb called the multiplex PCR reads again in MiXCR, with one record for every CDR3 protein. The data contain 310,000 or so distinct CDR3 sequences, around three fifths of them singletons. Germline V gene data show CDR1 as SGHAT and CDR2 as FQNNGV. The CDR3 is 12 amino acids.

Sequenced material: peripheral blood. The sequence derives from a man in his forties with primary liver carcinoma and hepatitis B virus infection. V gene TRBV11-2 combines with J gene TRBJ2-3; D remains unclear. CDR3 coding DNA: TGTACCAGCAGCTTAGGAACTTGGAGGCAGTATTTT. It yields the protein CTSSLGTWRQYF. Based on the CDR3 plus reference TRBV11-2 and TRBJ2-3, the full variable domain is EAGVAQSPRYKIIEKRQSVAFWCNPISGHATLYWYQQILGQGPKLLIQFQNNGVVDDSQLPKDRFSAERLKGVDSTLKIQPAKLEDSAVYLCTSSLGTWRQYFGPGTRLTVL.